This T cell receptor beta chain was recorded in a study of immune heterogeneity within non-small cell lung tumors. Study observations and caveats: Comparison across individual patients showed largely distinct high-frequency T-cell receptor beta clonotypes. Within each patient, tumor sites shared identical dominant CDR3 beta clonotypes and also held site-unique high-frequency clones. For local T-cell clonality, the correlation with local tumor mutational burden was moderate but significant (R approximately 0.34).

Template input, which was bulk tumor genomic DNA, totaled about 630 ng per sample. Several widely spaced biopsies per primary tumor were taken during surgery. Curative surgery was performed on patients who had untreated, newly diagnosed non-small cell lung cancer. Curative-intent surgery was being performed on the donors, who were patients newly diagnosed with non-small cell lung cancer. The CDR3 covers 14 residues. In germline, CDR1 is MNHNS, CDR2 SASEGT. For this clonotype: Its antigen is undetermined. This may be a read error: a much more frequent sequence differs by one nucleotide.

Multiplex PCR relied on 32 V and 13 J primers to amplify TCR beta CDR3. TCRdb passed the multiplex PCR reads through MiXCR, listing each CDR3 protein once. The repertoire consists of 20,000 to 25,000 distinct CDR3 sequences, with 28% occurring once and the leading ten covering around 3.9%. The chain combines TRBV6-1 with TRBJ2-7; 7 bases map to TRBD2. The sequencing input was lung tumor tissue. The receptor comes from a man aged 35-49 years with non-small cell lung cancer. As DNA, the CDR3 is TGTGCCAGCAGGAGGCGGGAGAGCTCCTACGAGCATTACTTC. Translated, it gives CASRRRESSYEHYF.